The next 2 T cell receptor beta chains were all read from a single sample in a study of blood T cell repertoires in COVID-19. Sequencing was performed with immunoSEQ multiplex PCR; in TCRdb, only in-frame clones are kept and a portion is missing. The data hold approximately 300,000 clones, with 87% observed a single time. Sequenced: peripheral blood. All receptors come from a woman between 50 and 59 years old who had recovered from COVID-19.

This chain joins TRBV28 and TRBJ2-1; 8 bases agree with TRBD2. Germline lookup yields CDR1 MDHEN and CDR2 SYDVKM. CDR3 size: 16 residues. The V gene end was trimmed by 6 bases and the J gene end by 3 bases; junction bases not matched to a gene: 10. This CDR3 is CASSRPGGRLYNEQFF. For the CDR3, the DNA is TGTGCCAGCAGCCGCCCGGGGGGGAGGCTCTACAATGAGCAGTTCTTC.

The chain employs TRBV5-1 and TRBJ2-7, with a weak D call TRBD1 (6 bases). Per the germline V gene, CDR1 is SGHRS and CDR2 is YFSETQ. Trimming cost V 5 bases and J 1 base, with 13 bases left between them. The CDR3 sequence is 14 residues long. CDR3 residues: CASSWDTQSYEQYF. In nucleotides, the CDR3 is TGCGCCAGCAGTTGGGACACCCAATCCTACGAGCAGTACTTC.